This T cell receptor beta chain was retrieved from a study of regulatory dendritic cells for organ transplantation. Profiled with immunoSEQ multiplex PCR; TCRdb holds only in-frame clones, not every one. The table records tens of thousands of clones, 65% to 90% of them present only once. Sorted T cells were CFSE-labeled and cultured 5 days with allogeneic regulatory or mature dendritic cells at 1:10. CD4+ or CD8+ T cells were sorted as naive CD45RA+ or memory CD45RO+. This clone was detected a few times. Its antigen remains unknown. The CDR3 extends over 11 amino acids. CDR1 is GTSNPN, CDR2 SVGIG, per germline (reference sequence). Trimming removed 6 bases from V and 14 bases from J, with 16 bases in between.

The rearrangement joins TRBV30 to TRBJ1-4, with no clear D. The clonotype originates from a human donor in good health. What was sequenced was naive CD4+ T cells from blood cultured with dendritic cells. Subset reported: CD45RA+ naive T cells. CDR3 loop: CACQTLARLFF. The CDR3 nucleotides are TGTGCCTGCCAGACATTGGCGAGGCTGTTTTTT.